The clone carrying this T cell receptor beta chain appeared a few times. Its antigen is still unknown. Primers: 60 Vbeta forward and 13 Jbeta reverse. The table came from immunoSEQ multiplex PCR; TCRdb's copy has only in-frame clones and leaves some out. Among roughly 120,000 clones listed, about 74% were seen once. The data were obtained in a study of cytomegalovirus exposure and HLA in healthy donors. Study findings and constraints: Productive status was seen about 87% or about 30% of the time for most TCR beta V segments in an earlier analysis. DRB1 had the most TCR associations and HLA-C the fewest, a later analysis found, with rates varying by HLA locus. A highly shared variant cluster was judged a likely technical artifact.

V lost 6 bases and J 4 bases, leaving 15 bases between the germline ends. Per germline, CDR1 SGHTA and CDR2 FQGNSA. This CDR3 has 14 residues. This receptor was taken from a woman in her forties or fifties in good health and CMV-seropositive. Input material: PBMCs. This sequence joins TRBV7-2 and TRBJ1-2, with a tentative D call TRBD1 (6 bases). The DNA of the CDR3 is TGTGCCAGCAGTCCAGAGACAGGACCCTATGGCTACACCTTC. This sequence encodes CASSPETGPYGYTF.